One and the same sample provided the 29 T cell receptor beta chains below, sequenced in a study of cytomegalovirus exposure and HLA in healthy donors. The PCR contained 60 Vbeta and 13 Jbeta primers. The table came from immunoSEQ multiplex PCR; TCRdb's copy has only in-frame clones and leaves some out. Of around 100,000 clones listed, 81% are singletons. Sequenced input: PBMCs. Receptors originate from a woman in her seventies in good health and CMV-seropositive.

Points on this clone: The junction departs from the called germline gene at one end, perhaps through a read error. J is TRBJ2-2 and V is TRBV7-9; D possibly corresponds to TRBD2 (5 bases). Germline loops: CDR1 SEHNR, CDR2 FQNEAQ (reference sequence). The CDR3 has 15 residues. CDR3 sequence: CSSSLARALRGELFF. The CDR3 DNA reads TGTTCCAGCAGCTTAGCGCGGGCCCTGAGGGGGGAGCTGTTTTTT. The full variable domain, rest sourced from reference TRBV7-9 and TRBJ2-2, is DTGVSQNPRHKITKRGQNVTFRCDPISEHNRLYWYRQTLGQGPEFLTYFQNEAQLEKSRLLSDRFSAERPKGSFSTLEIQRTEQGDSAMYLCSSSLARALRGELFFGEGSRLTVL.

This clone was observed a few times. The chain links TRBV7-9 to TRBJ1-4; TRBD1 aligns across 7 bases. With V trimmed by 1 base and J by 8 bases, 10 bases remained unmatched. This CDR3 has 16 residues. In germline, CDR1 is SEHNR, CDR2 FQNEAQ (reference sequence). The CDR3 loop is CASSLGGLQGREKLFF. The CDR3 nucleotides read TGTGCCAGCAGCTTAGGAGGACTACAGGGGCGAGAAAAACTGTTTTTT.

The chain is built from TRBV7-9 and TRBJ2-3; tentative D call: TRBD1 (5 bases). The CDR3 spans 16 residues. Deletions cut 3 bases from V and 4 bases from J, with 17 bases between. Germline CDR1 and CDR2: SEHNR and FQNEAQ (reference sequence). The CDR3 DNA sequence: TGTGCCAGCAGCTTGTGGGTAGGGGTTGGCGCAGATACGCAGTATTTT. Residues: CASSLWVGVGADTQYF.

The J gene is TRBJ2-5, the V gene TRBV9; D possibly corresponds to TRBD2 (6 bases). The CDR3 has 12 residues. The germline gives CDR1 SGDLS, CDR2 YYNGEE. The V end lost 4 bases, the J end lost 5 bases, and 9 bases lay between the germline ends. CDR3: CASSSGGETQYF. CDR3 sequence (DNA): TGTGCCAGCAGCTCAGGAGGGGAGACCCAGTACTTC.

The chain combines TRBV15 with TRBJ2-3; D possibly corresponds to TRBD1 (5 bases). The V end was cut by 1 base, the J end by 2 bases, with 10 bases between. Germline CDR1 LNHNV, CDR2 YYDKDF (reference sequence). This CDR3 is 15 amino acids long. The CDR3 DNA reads TGTGCCACCAGCAGAGGCCGACAGACCACAGATACGCAGTATTTT. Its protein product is CATSRGRQTTDTQYF.

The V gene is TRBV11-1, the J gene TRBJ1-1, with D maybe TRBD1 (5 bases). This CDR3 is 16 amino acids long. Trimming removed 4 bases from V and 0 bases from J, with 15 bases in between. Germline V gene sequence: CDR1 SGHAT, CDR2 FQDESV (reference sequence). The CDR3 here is CASSSSGVVMNTEAFF. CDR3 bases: TGTGCCAGCAGCTCCTCGGGGGTTGTAATGAACACTGAAGCTTTCTTT.

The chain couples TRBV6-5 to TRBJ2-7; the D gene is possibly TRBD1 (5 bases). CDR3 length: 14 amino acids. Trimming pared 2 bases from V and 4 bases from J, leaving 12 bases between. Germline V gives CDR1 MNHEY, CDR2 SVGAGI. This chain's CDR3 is CASSYSRGQYEQYF. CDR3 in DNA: TGTGCCAGCAGTTACAGTAGGGGCCAGTACGAGCAGTACTTC.

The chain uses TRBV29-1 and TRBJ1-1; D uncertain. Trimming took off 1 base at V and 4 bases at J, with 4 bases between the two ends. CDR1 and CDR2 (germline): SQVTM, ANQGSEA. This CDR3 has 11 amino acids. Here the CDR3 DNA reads TGCAGCGTTGAAGGGCTCACTGAAGCTTTCTTT. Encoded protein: CSVEGLTEAFF.

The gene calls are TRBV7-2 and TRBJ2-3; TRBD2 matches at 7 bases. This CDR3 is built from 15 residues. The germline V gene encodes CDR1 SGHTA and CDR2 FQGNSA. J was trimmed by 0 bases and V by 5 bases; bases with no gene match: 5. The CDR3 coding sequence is TGTGCCAGCAGCCGATTTAGCGGGAGCACAGATACGCAGTATTTT. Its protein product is CASSRFSGSTDTQYF.

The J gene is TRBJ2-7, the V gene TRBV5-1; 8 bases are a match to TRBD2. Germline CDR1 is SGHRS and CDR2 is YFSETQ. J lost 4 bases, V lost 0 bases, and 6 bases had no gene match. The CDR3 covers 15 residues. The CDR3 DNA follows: TGCGCCAGCAGCTTGGAGAGCGGGAGCGGATACGAGCAGTACTTC. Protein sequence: CASSLESGSGYEQYF.

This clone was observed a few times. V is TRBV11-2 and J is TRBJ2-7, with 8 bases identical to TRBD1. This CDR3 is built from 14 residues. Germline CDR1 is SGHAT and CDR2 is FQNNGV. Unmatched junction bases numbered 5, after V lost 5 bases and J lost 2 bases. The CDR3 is CASSPRTGTYEQYF. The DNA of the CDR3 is TGTGCCAGCAGCCCCCGGACAGGGACCTACGAGCAGTACTTC.

The CDR3, as DNA: TGCAGTGCTAGAGGGGCGATTGGCTACACCTTC. As protein: CSARGAIGYTF. The chain joins TRBV20-1 to TRBJ1-2, with D uncertain. Germline V gene lookup returns CDR1 DFQATT and CDR2 SNEGSKA (reference sequence). The ends were cut back, 1 base at V and 7 bases at J, with 7 bases in the middle. There are 11 residues in the CDR3.

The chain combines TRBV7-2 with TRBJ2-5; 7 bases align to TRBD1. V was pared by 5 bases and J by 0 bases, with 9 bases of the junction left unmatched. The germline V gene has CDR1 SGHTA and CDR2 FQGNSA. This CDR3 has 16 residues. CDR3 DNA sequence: TGTGCCAGCAGCCCTGGGGACAGCAAGTACCAAGAGACCCAGTACTTC. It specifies CASSPGDSKYQETQYF.

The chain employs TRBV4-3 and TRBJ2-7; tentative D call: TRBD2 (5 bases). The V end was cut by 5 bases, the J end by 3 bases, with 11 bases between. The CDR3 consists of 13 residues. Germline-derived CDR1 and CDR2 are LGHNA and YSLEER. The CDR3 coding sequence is TGCGCCAGCAGCATCCGGACTGGCTACGAGCAGTACTTC. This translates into CASSIRTGYEQYF.

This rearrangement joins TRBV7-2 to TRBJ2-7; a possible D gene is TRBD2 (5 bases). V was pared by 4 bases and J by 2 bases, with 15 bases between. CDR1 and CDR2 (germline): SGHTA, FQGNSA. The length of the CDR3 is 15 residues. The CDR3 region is CASSSRDKGTYEQYF. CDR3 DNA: TGTGCCAGCAGCTCCCGGGATAAGGGAACCTACGAGCAGTACTTC.

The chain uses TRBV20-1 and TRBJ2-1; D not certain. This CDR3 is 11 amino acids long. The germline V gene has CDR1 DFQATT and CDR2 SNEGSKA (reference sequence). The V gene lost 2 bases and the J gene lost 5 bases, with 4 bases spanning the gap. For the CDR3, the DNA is TGCAGTGCTAGAAGCAACAATGAGCAGTTCTTC. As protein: CSARSNNEQFF.

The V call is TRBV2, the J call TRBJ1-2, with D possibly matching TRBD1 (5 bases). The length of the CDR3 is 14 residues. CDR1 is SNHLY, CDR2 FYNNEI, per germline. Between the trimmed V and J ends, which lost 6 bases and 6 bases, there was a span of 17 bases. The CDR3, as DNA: TGTGCCAGCAGGAAAAGCGGGGGTAGTAATGGCTACACCTTC. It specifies CASRKSGGSNGYTF.

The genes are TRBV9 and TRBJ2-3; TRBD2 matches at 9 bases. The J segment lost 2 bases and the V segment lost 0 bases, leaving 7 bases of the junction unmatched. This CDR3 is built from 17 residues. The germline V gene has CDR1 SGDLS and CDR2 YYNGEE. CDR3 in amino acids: CASSVGGTSRDTDTQYF. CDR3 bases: TGTGCCAGCAGCGTAGGGGGGACTAGCAGAGACACAGATACGCAGTATTTT.

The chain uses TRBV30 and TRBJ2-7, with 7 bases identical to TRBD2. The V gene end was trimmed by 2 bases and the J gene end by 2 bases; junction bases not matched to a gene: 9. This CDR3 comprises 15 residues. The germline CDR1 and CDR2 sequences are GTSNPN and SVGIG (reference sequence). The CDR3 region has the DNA TGTGCCTGGAGTAACGGAAGGGGAGGGACCTACGAGCAGTACTTC. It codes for CAWSNGRGGTYEQYF.

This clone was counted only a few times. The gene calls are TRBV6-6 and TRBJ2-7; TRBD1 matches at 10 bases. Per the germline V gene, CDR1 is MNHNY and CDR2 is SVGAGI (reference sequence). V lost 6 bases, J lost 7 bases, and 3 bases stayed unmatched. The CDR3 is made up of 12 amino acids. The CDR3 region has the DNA TGTGCCAGCAGGACAGGGGGCGTTGAGCAGTACTTC. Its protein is CASRTGGVEQYF.

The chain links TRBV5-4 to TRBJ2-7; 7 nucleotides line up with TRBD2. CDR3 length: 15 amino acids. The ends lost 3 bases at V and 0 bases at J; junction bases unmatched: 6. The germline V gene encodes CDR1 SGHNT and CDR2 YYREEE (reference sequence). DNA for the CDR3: TGTGCCAGCAGCTCGGGCGGGAGCCTCTCCTACGAGCAGTACTTC. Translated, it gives CASSSGGSLSYEQYF.

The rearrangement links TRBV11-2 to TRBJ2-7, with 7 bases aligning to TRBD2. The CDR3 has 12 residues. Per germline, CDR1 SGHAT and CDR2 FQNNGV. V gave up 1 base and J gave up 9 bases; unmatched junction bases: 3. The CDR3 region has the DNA TGTGCCAGCAGCTTAGTACGGGAGGCGCAGTACTTC. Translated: CASSLVREAQYF.

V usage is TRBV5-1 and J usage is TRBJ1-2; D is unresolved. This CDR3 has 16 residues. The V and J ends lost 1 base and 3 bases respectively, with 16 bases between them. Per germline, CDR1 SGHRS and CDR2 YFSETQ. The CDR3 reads CASSLNQEGPHYGYTF. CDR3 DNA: TGCGCCAGCAGCTTGAACCAGGAAGGCCCCCACTATGGCTACACCTTC.

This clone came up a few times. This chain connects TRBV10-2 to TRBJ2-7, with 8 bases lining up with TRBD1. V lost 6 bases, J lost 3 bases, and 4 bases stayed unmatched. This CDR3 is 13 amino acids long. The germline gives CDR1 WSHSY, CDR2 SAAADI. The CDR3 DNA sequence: TGCGCCAGCAGCAGGGGGCCGGACTACGAGCAGTACTTC. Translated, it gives CASSRGPDYEQYF.

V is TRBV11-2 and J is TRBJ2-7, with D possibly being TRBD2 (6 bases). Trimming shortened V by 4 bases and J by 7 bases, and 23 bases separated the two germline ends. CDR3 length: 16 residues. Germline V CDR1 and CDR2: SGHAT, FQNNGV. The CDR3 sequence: CASSSPGGGFMGEQYF. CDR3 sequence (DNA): TGTGCCAGCAGCTCCCCGGGTGGGGGGTTTATGGGTGAGCAGTACTTC. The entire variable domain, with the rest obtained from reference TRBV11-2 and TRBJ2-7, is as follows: EAGVAQSPRYKIIEKRQSVAFWCNPISGHATLYWYQQILGQGPKLLIQFQNNGVVDDSQLPKDRFSAERLKGVDSTLKIQPAKLEDSAVYLCASSSPGGGFMGEQYFGPGTRLTVT.

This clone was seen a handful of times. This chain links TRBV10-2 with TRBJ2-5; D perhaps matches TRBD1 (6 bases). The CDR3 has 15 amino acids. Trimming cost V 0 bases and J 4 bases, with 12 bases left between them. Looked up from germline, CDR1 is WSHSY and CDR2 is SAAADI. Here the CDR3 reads CASSESRSRGETQYF. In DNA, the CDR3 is TGCGCCAGCAGTGAGTCGCGGAGCAGGGGAGAGACCCAGTACTTC.

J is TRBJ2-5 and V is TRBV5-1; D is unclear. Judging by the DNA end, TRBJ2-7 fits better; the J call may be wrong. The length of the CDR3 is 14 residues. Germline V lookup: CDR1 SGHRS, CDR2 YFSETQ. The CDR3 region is CASSLEFRNYEQYF. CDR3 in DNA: TGCGCCAGCAGCTTGGAGTTCAGAAACTACGAGCAGTACTTC.

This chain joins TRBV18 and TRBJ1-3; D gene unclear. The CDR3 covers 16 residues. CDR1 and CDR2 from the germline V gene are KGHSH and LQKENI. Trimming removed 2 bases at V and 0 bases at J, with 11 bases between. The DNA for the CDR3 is TGTGCCAGCTCACCAACCGGGGTCGACTCTGGAAACACCATATATTTT. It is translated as CASSPTGVDSGNTIYF.

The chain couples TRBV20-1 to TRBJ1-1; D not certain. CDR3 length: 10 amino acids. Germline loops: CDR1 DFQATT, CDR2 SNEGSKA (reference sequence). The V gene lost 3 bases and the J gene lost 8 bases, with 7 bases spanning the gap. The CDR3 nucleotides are TGCAGTGCTAGGAACAGAGAAGCTTTCTTT. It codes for CSARNREAFF.